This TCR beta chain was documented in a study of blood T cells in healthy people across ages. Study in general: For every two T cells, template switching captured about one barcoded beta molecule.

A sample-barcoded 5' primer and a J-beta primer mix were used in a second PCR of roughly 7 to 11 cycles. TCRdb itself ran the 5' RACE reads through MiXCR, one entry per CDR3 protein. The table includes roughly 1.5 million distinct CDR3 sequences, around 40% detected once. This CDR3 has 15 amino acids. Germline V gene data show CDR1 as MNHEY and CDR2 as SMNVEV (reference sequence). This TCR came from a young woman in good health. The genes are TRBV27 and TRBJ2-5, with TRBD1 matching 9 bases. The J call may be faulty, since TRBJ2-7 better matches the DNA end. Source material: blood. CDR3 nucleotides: TGTGCCAACTCAAGAAAGGGGACAGGGAGTTACGAGCAGTACTTC. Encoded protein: CANSRKGTGSYEQYF.